A single sample is the source of the 27 T cell receptor delta chains below, sequenced in a study of γδ T cells in repeated Plasmodium falciparum infection. TCRdb re-called the multiplex PCR reads via CATT. This sample has 50,000 or so delta-chain clones, with roughly 1.6% found just once. Flow sorting of PBMC yielded separate Vgamma9/Vdelta2+ and Vdelta2-negative gammadelta T cell populations for bulk repertoire analysis. Source material: gamma-delta T cells from blood. Source of these receptors: a pool of human donors (malaria-infected and uninfected, not separated).

Comment on this clone: TCRdb's entry gives the protein of a much larger clone, which mismatches this DNA's translation at residue 5, likely from a read error; the protein reported here is translated from the DNA. The chain joins TRDV2 to TRDJ2; perhaps TRDD3 as D (5 bases). No J gene was available from TCRdb, and it was assigned here by a germline match of the DNA. With 3 bases removed from V and 4 bases from J, the gap between germline ends came to 11 bases. The length of the CDR3 is 14 residues. Germline V gene lookup returns CDR1 GEAIGNYY and CDR2 EKD. The CDR3 region is CACDSITGTAQLFF. Here the CDR3 DNA reads TGTGCCTGTGACTCCATTACTGGGACAGCACAACTCTTCTTT.

This clone was counted only a few times. It is likely a read error: a sequence one base away is far more abundant. The same CDR3 is also encoded by other DNA sequences in this sample. The chain joins TRDV1 to TRDJ1; 11 nucleotides align to TRDD3. Since TCRdb gives no J gene, matching the DNA to germline was used here to assign it. The CDR3 loop spans 22 amino acids. Trimming removed 2 bases from V and 2 bases from J; junction bases left unmatched: 22. Germline values: CDR1 TSWWSYY, CDR2 QGS. CDR3 coding DNA: TGTGCTCTTGGGGAATCCTTCTCTTCCTCGCTGCTGGGGGATACTGGGACCGATAAACTCATCTTT. The encoded protein is CALGESFSSSLLGDTGTDKLIF.

This clone has a handful of counts. Translating this DNA gives a protein that differs at residue 14 from the TCRdb one, which belongs to a much larger clone; a read error is likely, and the protein shown is this translation. The gene calls are TRDV1 and TRDJ1; TRDD3 aligns across 9 bases. TCRdb does not report a J gene; here it was assigned by matching the DNA to germline references. With V trimmed by 3 bases and J by 10 bases, 18 bases remained unmatched. This CDR3 contains 17 residues. Germline values: CDR1 TSWWSYY, CDR2 QGS. CDR3 coding DNA: TGTGCTCTTGGGGAGCTACGTGCTGGGGGATTAAGATATAGACTCATCTTT. It translates to CALGELRAGGLRYRLIF.

This clone was observed a handful of times. A read error likely explains this, since a far larger clone differs by one base. This CDR3 is also generated by other DNA sequences in the sample. The V gene call is TRDV2, and the J gene call is absent; the table calls TRDD3, which could not be checked here. The CDR3 covers 17 residues. Germline V gene lookup returns CDR1 GEAIGNYY and CDR2 EKD. The CDR3 loop is CACDTLAWGTNTDKLIF. In DNA, the CDR3 is TGTGCCTGTGACACGTTAGCCTGGGGGACCAACACCGATAAGCTCATCTTT.

Judged by abundance, this clone is medium-sized. Other DNA sequences in the sample encode the same CDR3. V usage is TRDV3 and J usage is TRDJ1, with a tentative D call TRDD3 (5 bases). Trimming left V 1 base short and J 4 bases short, with 19 bases between. The CDR3 sequence is 15 residues long. Germline-derived CDR1 and CDR2 are TVYSNPD and GDNSRS (reference sequence). The DNA for the CDR3 is TGTGCCTTTATTGCGGGGGTCTGGAGAAGCGATAAACTCATCTTT. It codes for CAFIAGVWRSDKLIF.

About this clone: The protein held in TCRdb is that of a much larger clone and does not match this DNA's translation at residue 3, likely because of a read error; the protein shown is translated from the DNA. The CDR3 protein is CAYVPGTEALKLIF. CDR3 coding DNA: TGTGCCTATGTCCCAGGTACTGAGGCCCTAAAACTCATCTTT. V usage is TRDV2 and J usage is TRDJ1; no clear D gene. The J gene is not listed in TCRdb, so it was assigned here from a DNA match to germline. Germline CDR1 reads GEAIGNYY; CDR2 reads EKD. V dropped 8 bases and J dropped 8 bases, with 23 bases sitting between them. This CDR3 has 14 amino acids.

Notes on this clone: This likely reflects a read error, since a far larger clone is one base away. Other DNA variants within this sample encode the same CDR3. V is TRDV1 and J is TRDJ2, with D possibly TRDD3 on 5 matching bases. As TCRdb names no J gene, one was assigned here on the basis of a DNA match to germline. Germline V gene data show CDR1 as TSWWSYY and CDR2 as QGS. The CDR3 is made up of 16 amino acids. The CDR3 sequence is CALGEAFCDGTAQLFF. The CDR3 region has the DNA TGTGCCCTTGGGGAAGCTTTTTGTGATGGAACAGCACAACTCTTCTTT.

This clone has a handful of counts. This is likely an artifact of a read error, given a far larger clone one base away. Other nucleotide sequences in the sample specify the same CDR3. The chain links TRDV1 to TRDJ1; TRDD3 aligns across 9 bases. Germline V gene lookup returns CDR1 TSWWSYY and CDR2 QGS. The CDR3 loop spans 17 amino acids. V lost 3 bases to trimming and J lost 0 bases; unmatched junction nucleotides: 8. The CDR3 nucleotides read TGTGCTCTTGGGGAGTATCTGGGGGATCTATACACCGATAAACTCATCTTT. Translating it yields CALGEYLGDLYTDKLIF.

This clone was counted only a few times. A read error likely explains this, since a far larger clone differs by one base. This CDR3 is also generated by other DNA sequences in the sample. No J gene call was made, and the V gene is TRDV1; the DNA was not compared with TRDD3, the D call given in the table. The CDR3 length is 19 residues. Germline V gene lookup returns CDR1 TSWWSYY and CDR2 QGS. CDR3 region: CALGELRAYPGRKADKLIF. For the CDR3, the DNA is TGTGCTCTTGGGGAACTCAGGGCCTACCCGGGGAGAAAGGCCGATAAACTTATCTTT.

This clone has just a few counts. A read error likely explains why the TCRdb protein, taken from a much larger clone, differs from this DNA's translation at residue 9; the protein shown is translated from the DNA. The V call is TRDV1, the J call TRDJ1, with D possibly matching TRDD2 (6 bases). TCRdb supplies no J gene; here it was assigned by aligning the nucleotide sequence to germline. Germline V CDR1 and CDR2: TSWWSYY, QGS. V was cut by 3 bases and J by 4 bases, with 33 bases left in between. This CDR3 is 21 amino acids long. CDR3 in DNA: TGTGCTCTTGGGGACCTTACCTTCCCCCCAATACCTATCCACCGCTACGATAAACTCATCTTT. It specifies CALGDLTFPPIPIHRYDKLIF.

This clone was observed many times. The genes are TRDV1 and TRDJ1; no clear D. Trimming removed 4 bases at V and 6 bases at J, with 15 bases between. Germline V gives CDR1 TSWWSYY, CDR2 QGS. This CDR3 comprises 14 residues. The chain's CDR3 is CALGALPGGHKLIF. CDR3 DNA: TGTGCTCTTGGGGCCTTACCCGGAGGGCATAAACTCATCTTT.

On this clone itself: The mismatch at residue 15 between this DNA's translation and the TCRdb protein of a much larger clone likely reflects a read error; the protein shown is translated from the DNA. The DNA of the CDR3 is TGTGCTCTTGGGGAACTAGTACCTCTGGGGTCCTCCAGTCAACGCACCGATAAACTCATCTTT. This gives the protein CALGELVPLGSSSQRTDKLIF. The rearrangement joins TRDV1 to TRDJ1; D possibly corresponds to TRDD3 (6 bases). The J gene, missing from TCRdb, was assigned here through DNA to germline matching. Trimming cost V 0 bases and J 1 base, with 27 bases left between them. Looked up from germline, CDR1 is TSWWSYY and CDR2 is QGS. CDR3 length: 21 amino acids.

As regards this clone: Since a far larger clone is one base different, this is likely a read error. The sample has other DNA sequences that encode this CDR3 too. The V gene is TRDV1, the J gene TRDJ1; D may be TRDD2 (5 bases). The CDR3 has 18 residues. Germline V gene sequence: CDR1 TSWWSYY, CDR2 QGS. Trimming took 3 bases from V and 2 from J, leaving 22 bases between them. DNA for the CDR3: TGTGCTCTTGGGGAGCTTAGGTCGCCTACTCCGGGTACCGATAAACTCATCTTT. As protein: CALGELRSPTPGTDKLIF.

The sample holds many counts of this clone. The protein given by TCRdb reflects a much larger clone and differs at residue 10 from this DNA's translation, likely from a read error; the protein shown is the DNA's translation. The rearrangement joins TRDV1 to TRDJ1, with TRDD2 as a possible D gene (5 bases). Because TCRdb records no J gene, it was assigned here through a match of the DNA to germline. In germline, CDR1 is TSWWSYY, CDR2 QGS. This CDR3 spans 13 amino acids. The chain's CDR3 is CALGDSYLDELIF. The CDR3 nucleotides read TGTGCTCTTGGGGACTCCTATCTCGATGAACTCATCTTT.

The table lists this clone with many counts. The J gene is TRDJ1, the V gene TRDV3; weak D call: TRDD3 (10 bases). V was pared by 5 bases and J by 0 bases, with 40 bases between. CDR1 is TVYSNPD and CDR2 is GDNSRS in the germline V gene (reference sequence). The CDR3 covers 22 residues. The CDR3 loop is CALALPTHWGMESSANTDKLIF. CDR3 nucleotide sequence: TGTGCCCTCGCCCTTCCTACCCACTGGGGGATGGAAAGTTCGGCTAACACCGATAAACTCATCTTT.

About this clone itself: A far larger clone differs by one base, so this is likely a read error. At the DNA level, this CDR3 is encoded by other sequences in the same sample as well. CDR3 protein: CALGELGGGQSTDKLIF. The CDR3 DNA is TGTGCTCTTGGGGAACTGGGTGGAGGACAAAGCACCGATAAACTCATCTTT. The chain combines TRDV1 with TRDJ1; D is unresolved. No J gene is reported in TCRdb; it was inferred here by comparing the DNA with germline. The germline V gene has CDR1 TSWWSYY and CDR2 QGS. This CDR3 region has 17 residues. V lost 0 bases to trimming and J lost 1 base, with 15 bases between them.

Comment on this clone: A single base is all that separates this from a far larger clone, so a read error is likely. The identical CDR3 is also encoded by other nucleotide sequences in the sample. The CDR3 loop reads CALGGIGGDLYTDKLIF. The CDR3 DNA reads TGTGCTCTTGGGGGTATAGGGGGGGATCTGTACACCGATAAACTCATCTTT. The rearrangement links TRDV1 to TRDJ1, with 7 bases matching TRDD3. No J segment appears in TCRdb, so it was assigned here by matching the sequence to germline. The CDR3 is made up of 17 amino acids. Per the germline V gene, CDR1 is TSWWSYY and CDR2 is QGS. V shed 4 bases and J 0 bases; nucleotides not matched to a gene: 11.

This clone is medium-sized within its sample. Other DNA sequences in the same sample also yield this CDR3. The J gene is TRDJ1, the V gene TRDV1; D remains ambiguous. The CDR3 consists of 17 residues. Germline CDR1 TSWWSYY, CDR2 QGS. V was cut by 2 bases and J by 1 base, with 17 bases left in between. The CDR3 here is CALGENKPSRCTDKLIF. The CDR3 nucleotides are TGTGCTCTTGGGGAAAATAAGCCGAGCCGCTGCACCGATAAACTCATCTTT.

In this sample, this clone turned up a few times. TCRdb lists the protein of a much larger clone for this DNA, which differs at residue 13, so this is likely a read error; the protein given here is translated from the DNA itself. The CDR3 sequence: CALGEEGAFPILEDRSDKLIF. CDR3 DNA sequence: TGTGCTCTTGGGGAGGAAGGGGCCTTCCCAATACTGGAGGATAGATCGGATAAACTCATCTTT. V is TRDV1 and J is TRDJ1; D may be TRDD2 (6 bases). This CDR3 has 21 amino acids. CDR1 TSWWSYY and CDR2 QGS come from the germline V gene. Deletions cut 3 bases from V and 5 bases from J, with 34 bases between.

Comment on this clone: A far larger clone lies a single base away; this is likely a read error. This CDR3 is also generated by other DNA sequences in the sample. The rearrangement joins TRDV3 to TRDJ1; 7 nucleotides match TRDD3. CDR1 and CDR2 from the germline V gene are TVYSNPD and GDNSRS (reference sequence). Germline trimming cut 3 bases from V and 2 bases from J; bases unmatched to any gene: 15. The CDR3 spans 16 residues. Here the CDR3 DNA reads TGTGCCTTGCCTCGGGAGGGGGGATCGGAGACCGATAAACTCATCTTT. Translated, it gives CALPREGGSETDKLIF.

A word on this clone: The amino acid sequence in TCRdb belongs to a much larger clone and departs from this DNA's translation at residue 20, likely a sequencing read error; the sequence shown is translated from the DNA. No J gene call was made, and the V gene is TRDV1; the D call in the table, TRDD3, was not verified against the DNA. The CDR3 has 21 amino acids. Per germline, CDR1 TSWWSYY and CDR2 QGS. DNA of the CDR3: TGTGCTCTTGGGGAGGGAACCCTTCGCCCTGCTAGGTGGGGGATAAGCGATAAACTCACCTTT. Amino acids: CALGEGTLRPARWGISDKLTF.

This clone was detected ten times or more. The CDR3 reads CACDRLTNWGIPDKLIF. The CDR3 DNA sequence: TGTGCCTGTGACCGACTGACGAACTGGGGGATCCCCGATAAACTCATCTTT. The rearrangement joins TRDV2 to TRDJ1, with TRDD3 matching over 10 bases. V shed 3 bases and J 3 bases; nucleotides not matched to a gene: 12. Germline V gene lookup returns CDR1 GEAIGNYY and CDR2 EKD. This CDR3 is built from 17 residues.

This clone was counted a few times. A read error is possible here, since a much larger clone lies one base away. Other nucleotide sequences in the sample specify the same CDR3. The chain joins TRDV1 to TRDJ1; D perhaps matches TRDD3 (6 bases). The CDR3 consists of 18 residues. V gave up 1 base and J gave up 3 bases, with 21 bases separating them. Germline values: CDR1 TSWWSYY, CDR2 QGS. The CDR3 protein is CALGERTTWGPIADKLIF. CDR3 in DNA: TGTGCTCTTGGGGAACGCACCACCTGGGGACCTATCGCCGATAAACTCATCTTT.

This clone appeared a few times. TCRdb pairs this DNA with a much larger clone's protein that differs at residue 9, likely a read error; the protein shown was translated from the DNA. The CDR3 is CALGEPTAIWGIRAYTDKLIF. The CDR3 DNA is TGTGCTCTTGGGGAACCCACCGCAATCTGGGGGATACGGGCCTACACCGATAAACTCATCTTT. The V call is TRDV1, the J call TRDJ1; 12 bases line up with TRDD3. TCRdb lists no J gene, so it was determined here by aligning the DNA to germline. Trimming removed 1 base from V and 0 bases from J; junction bases left unmatched: 15. Germline V gene lookup returns CDR1 TSWWSYY and CDR2 QGS. The CDR3 has 21 residues.

In its sample, this clone was seen a few times. This likely came from a read error, as a far larger clone is one base away. Called V gene: TRDV1; the J gene was not called; the table calls TRDD3, which could not be checked here. The CDR3 totals 15 residues. Germline lookup yields CDR1 TSWWSYY and CDR2 QGS. CDR3 sequence (DNA): TGTGCTATTGGGGAATGCCCTCGGGGCACCGATAAGCTCATCTTT. Amino acids: CAIGECPRGTDKLIF.

Sample share makes this clone medium-sized (0.01 to 0.1%). The junction and the germline gene differ at one end; a read error may be behind it. The same CDR3 is also encoded by other DNA sequences in this sample. V usage is TRDV1 and J usage is TRDJ1; a weak D match, TRDD3 (5 bases). CDR1 TSWWSYY and CDR2 QGS come from the germline V gene. This CDR3 region has 14 residues. DNA for the CDR3: TGTGCCCTTGGGGAACGGATGTACACCGATAAACTCATCTTT. Encoded protein: CALGERMYTDKLIF.

This clone was detected only a few times. TCRdb has a much larger clone's protein, which differs at residue 4 from the translation of this DNA, likely because of a read error; what is shown is the protein translated from the DNA. This sequence joins TRDV1 and TRDJ1; D possibly corresponds to TRDD1 (5 bases). No J gene is reported in TCRdb; it was inferred here by comparing the DNA with germline. The germline gives CDR1 TSWWSYY, CDR2 QGS. This CDR3 has 16 residues. CDR3 sequence reads: CALEEEEISLTDKLIF. CDR3 DNA: TGTGCTCTTGAGGAAGAAGAAATCTCTCTTACCGATAAACTCATCTTT.